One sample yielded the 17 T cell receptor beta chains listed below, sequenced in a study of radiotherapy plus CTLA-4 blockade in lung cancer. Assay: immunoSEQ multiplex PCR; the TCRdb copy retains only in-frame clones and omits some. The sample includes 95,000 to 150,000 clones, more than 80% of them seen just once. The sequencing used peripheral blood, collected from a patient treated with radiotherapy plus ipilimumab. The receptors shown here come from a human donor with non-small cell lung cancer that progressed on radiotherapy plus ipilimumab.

As DNA, the CDR3 is TGTGCCAGCAGTCCTAGCGGGAGGGCCGGCGAGCAGTACTTC. Its protein is CASSPSGRAGEQYF. V and J are TRBV2 and TRBJ2-7, with 12 bases identical to TRBD2. The ends lost 5 bases at V and 6 bases at J; junction bases unmatched: 5. This CDR3 has 14 residues. Per the germline V gene, CDR1 is SNHLY and CDR2 is FYNNEI.

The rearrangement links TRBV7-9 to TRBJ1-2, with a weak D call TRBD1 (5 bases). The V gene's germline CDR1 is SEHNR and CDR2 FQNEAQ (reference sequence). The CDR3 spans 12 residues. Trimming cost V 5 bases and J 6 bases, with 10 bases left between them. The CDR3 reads CASSTRGDGYTF. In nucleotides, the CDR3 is TGTGCCAGCAGCACCAGAGGGGATGGCTACACCTTC.

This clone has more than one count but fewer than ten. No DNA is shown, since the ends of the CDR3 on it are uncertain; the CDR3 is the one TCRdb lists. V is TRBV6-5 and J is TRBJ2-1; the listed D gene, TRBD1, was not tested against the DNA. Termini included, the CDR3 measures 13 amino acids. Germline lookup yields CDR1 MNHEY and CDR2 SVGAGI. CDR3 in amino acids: CASSTSTGNEQFF.

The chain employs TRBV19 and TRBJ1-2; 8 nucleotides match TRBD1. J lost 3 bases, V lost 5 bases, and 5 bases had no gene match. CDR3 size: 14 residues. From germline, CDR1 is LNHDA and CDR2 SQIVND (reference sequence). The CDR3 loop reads CASSLRQGYYGYTF. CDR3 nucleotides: TGTGCCAGTAGTCTACGACAGGGGTACTATGGCTACACCTTC. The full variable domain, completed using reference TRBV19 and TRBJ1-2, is DGGITQSPKYLFRKEGQNVTLSCEQNLNHDAMYWYRQDPGQGLRLIYYSQIVNDFQKGDIAEGYSVSREKKESFPLTVTSAQKNPTAFYLCASSLRQGYYGYTFGSGTRLTVV.

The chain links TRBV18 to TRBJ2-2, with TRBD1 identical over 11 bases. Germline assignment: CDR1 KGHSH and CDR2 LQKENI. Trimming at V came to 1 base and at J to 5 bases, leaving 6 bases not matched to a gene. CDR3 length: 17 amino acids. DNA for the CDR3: TGTGCCAGCTCACCACTCGCGGGGACAGGGGGAACCGGGGAGCTGTTTTTT. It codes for CASSPLAGTGGTGELFF.

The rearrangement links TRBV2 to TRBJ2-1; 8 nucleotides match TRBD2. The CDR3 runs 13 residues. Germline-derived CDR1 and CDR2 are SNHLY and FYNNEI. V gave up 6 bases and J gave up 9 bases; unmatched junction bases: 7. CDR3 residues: CASSLGLASEQFF. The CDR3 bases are TGTGCCAGCAGCCTCGGACTAGCTAGTGAGCAGTTCTTC.

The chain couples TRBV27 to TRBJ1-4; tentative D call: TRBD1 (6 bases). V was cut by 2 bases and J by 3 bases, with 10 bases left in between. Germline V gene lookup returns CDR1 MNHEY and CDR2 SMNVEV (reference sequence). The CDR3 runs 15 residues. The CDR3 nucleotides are TGTGCCAGCAGTTTAACGTGGGGGCCTAATGAAAAACTGTTTTTT. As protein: CASSLTWGPNEKLFF.

The DNA of the CDR3 is TGCAGCGGCCGACTAGCGGGAGTCGGAGAGACCCAGTACTTC. Amino acids: CSGRLAGVGETQYF. The chain combines TRBV29-1 with TRBJ2-5, with TRBD2 matching 12 bases. The V gene's germline CDR1 is SQVTM and CDR2 ANQGSEA. This CDR3 is built from 14 residues. Trimming at V came to 7 bases and at J to 4 bases, leaving 7 bases not matched to a gene.

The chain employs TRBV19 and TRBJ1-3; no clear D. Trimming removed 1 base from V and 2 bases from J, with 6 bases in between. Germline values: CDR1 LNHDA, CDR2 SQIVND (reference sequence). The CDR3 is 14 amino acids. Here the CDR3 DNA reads TGTGCCAGTAGTATAGTAGGACCTGGAAACACCATATATTTT. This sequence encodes CASSIVGPGNTIYF.

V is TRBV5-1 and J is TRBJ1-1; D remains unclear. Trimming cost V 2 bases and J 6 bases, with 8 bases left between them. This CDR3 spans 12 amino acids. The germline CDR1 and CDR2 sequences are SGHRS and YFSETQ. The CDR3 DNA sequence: TGCGCCAGCAGCTTAGAAGGAGCTGAAGCTTTCTTT. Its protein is CASSLEGAEAFF.

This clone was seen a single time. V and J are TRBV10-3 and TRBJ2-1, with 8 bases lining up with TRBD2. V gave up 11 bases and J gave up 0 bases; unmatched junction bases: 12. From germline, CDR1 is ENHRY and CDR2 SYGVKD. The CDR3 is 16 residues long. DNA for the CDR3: TGTGCCTCCACTCTTTTAGCGGGAAGCTCCTACAATGAGCAGTTCTTC. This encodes CASTLLAGSSYNEQFF.

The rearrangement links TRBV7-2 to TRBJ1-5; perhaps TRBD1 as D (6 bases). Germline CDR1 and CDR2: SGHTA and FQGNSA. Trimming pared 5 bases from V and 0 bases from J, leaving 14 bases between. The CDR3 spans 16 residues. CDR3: CASSKGQFNSNQPQHF. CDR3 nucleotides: TGTGCCAGCAGCAAAGGACAGTTCAATAGCAATCAGCCCCAGCATTTT.

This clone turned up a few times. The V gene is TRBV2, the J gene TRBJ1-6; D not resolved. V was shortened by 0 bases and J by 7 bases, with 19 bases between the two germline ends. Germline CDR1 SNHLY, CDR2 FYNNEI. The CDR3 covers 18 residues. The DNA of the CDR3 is TGTGCCAGCAGTGAAGCAGCCGGGTCGGCCTCCGTAAATTCACCCCTCCACTTT. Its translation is CASSEAAGSASVNSPLHF.

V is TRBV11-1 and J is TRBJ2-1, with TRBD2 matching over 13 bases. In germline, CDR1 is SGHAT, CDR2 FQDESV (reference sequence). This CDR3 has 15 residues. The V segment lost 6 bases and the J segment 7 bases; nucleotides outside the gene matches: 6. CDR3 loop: CASSMGLAGKNEQFF. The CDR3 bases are TGTGCCAGCAGTATGGGACTAGCGGGAAAAAATGAGCAGTTCTTC.

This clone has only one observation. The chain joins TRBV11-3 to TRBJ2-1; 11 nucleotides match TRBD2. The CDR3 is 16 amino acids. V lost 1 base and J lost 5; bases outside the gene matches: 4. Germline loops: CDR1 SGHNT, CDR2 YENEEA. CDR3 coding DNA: TGTGCCAGCAGCTTAGGAGCTAGCGGGAGGAACAATGAGCAGTTCTTC. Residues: CASSLGASGRNNEQFF.

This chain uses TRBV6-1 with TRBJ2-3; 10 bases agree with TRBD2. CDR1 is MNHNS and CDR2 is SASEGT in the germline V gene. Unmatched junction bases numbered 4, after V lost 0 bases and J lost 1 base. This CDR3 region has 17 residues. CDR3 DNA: TGTGCCAGCAGTGAAGCCCTAGCGGGAGTGGGCACAGATACGCAGTATTTT. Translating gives CASSEALAGVGTDTQYF.

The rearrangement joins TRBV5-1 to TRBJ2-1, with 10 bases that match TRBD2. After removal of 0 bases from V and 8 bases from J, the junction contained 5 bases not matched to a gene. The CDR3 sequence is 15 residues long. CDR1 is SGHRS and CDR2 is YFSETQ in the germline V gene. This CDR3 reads CASSLASGSWYEQFF. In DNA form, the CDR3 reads TGCGCCAGCAGCTTGGCTAGCGGGAGCTGGTATGAGCAGTTCTTC.